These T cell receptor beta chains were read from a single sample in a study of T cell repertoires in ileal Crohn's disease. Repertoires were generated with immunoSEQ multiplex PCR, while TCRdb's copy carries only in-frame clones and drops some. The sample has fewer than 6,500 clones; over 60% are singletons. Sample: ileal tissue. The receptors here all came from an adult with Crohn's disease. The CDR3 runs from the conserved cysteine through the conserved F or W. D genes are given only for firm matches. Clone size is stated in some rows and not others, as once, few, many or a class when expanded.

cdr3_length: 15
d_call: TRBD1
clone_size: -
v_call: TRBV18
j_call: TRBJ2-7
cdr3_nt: TGTGCCAGCTCATCGGACAGGGGGTCTTCCTACGAGCAGTACTTC
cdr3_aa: CASSSDRGSSYEQYF

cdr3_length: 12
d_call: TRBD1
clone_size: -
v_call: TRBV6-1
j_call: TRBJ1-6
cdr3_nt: TGTGCCAGCACGCAGGGGGGTTCACCCCTCCACTTT
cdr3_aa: CASTQGGSPLHF

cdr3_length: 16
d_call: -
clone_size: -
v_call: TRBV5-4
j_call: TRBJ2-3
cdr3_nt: TGTGCCAGCAGCACTGGGAGTGGGGGGTGGAGAGATACGCAGTATTTT
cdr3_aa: CASSTGSGGWRDTQYF

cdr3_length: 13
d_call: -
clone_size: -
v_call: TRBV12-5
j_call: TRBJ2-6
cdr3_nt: TGTGCTAGTGTGGCCCCTGGGGCCAACGTCCTGACTTTC
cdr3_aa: CASVAPGANVLTF

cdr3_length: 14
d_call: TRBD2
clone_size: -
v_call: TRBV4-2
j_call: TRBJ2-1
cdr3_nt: TGTGCCAGCGGGCCGGGACTAGCGGACAATGAGCAGTTCTTC
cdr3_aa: CASGPGLADNEQFF

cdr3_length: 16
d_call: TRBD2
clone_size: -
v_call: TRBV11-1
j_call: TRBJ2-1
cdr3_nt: TGTGCCAGCAGCTTAGAGGGTAGCGGGAGGGGGGCTGAGCAGTTCTTC
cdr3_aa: CASSLEGSGRGAEQFF

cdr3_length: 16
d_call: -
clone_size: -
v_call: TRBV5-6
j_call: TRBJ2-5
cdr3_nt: TGTGCCAGCAGCTTTGATACAGGTGGTGCCCAAGAGACCCAGTACTTC
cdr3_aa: CASSFDTGGAQETQYF

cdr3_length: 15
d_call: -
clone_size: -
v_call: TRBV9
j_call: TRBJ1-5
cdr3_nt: TGTGCCAGCAGCGGGGGAGGGGGTAGCAATCAGCCCCAGCATTTT
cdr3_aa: CASSGGGGSNQPQHF

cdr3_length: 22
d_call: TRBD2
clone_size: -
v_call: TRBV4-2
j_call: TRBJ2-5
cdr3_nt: TGTGCCAGCAGCCAAAAGGTGGTACGCGGTCAAGGGGTAGCGGGGGGGCAAGAGACCCAGTACTTC
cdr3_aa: CASSQKVVRGQGVAGGQETQYF

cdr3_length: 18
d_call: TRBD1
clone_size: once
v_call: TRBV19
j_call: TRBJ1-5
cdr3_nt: TGTGCCAGTAGTATCGGAGGACAGGGGAACGGAGGCGGCCAGCCCCAGCATTTT
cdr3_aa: CASSIGGQGNGGGQPQHF

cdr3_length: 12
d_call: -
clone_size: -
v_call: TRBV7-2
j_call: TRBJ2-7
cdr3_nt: TGTGCCAGCAGCTTAGGGTCGGGCGAGCAGTACTTC
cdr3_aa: CASSLGSGEQYF

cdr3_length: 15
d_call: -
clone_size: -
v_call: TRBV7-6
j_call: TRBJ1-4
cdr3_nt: TGTGCCAGCAGCTCCCCTGTGTGGCGGCGGGAAAAACTGTTTTTT
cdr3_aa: CASSSPVWRREKLFF

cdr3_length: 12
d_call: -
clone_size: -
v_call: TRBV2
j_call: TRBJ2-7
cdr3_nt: TGTGCCAGCAGTTCGGCCCTCTACGAGCAGTACTTC
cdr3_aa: CASSSALYEQYF

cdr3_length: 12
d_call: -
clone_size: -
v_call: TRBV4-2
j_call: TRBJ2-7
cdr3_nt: TGTGCCAGCAGCCAAGATGCATACGAGCAGTACTTC
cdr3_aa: CASSQDAYEQYF